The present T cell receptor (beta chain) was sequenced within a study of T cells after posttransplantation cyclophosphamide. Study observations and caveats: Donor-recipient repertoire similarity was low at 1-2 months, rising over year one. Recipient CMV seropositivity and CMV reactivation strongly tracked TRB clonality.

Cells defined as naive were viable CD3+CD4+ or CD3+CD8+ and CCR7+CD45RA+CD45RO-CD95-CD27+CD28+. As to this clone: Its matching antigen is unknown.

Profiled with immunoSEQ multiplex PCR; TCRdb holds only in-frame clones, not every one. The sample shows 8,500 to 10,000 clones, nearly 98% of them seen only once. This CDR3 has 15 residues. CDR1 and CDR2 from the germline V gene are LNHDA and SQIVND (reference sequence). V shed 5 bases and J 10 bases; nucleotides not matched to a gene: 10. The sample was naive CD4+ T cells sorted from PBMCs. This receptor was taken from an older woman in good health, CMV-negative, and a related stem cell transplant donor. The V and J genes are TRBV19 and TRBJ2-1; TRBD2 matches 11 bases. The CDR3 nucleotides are TGTGCCAGTAGTCTAACTAGCGGGAGAGCCCAAGAGCAGTTCTTC. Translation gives CASSLTSGRAQEQFF.